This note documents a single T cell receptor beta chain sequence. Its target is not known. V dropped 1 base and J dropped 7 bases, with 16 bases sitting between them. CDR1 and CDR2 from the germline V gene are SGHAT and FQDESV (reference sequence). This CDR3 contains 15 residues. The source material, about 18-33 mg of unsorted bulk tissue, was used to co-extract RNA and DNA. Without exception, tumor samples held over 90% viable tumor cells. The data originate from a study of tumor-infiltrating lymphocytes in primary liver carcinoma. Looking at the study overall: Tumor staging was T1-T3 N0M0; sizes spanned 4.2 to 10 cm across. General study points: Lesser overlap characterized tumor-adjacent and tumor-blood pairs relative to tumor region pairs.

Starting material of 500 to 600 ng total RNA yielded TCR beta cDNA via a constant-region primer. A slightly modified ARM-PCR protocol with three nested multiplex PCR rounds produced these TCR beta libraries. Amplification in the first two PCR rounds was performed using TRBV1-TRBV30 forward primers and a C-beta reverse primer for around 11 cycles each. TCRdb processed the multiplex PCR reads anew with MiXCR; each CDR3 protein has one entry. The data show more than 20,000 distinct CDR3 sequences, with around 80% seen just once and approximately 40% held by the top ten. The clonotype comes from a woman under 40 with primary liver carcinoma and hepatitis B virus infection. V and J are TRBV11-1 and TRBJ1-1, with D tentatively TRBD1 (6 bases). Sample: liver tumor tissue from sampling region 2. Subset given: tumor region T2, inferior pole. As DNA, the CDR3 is TGTGCCAGCAGCTTAGTAGGGACATGGGGTTTTGAAGCTTTCTTT. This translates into CASSLVGTWGFEAFF.